This TCR beta chain appears in the sequencing data of a study of cytomegalovirus exposure and HLA in healthy donors. In the study overall: A prior analysis found about 110 million unique TCR beta sequences from around 200 million T cells. Study-wide results and limits: As a later analysis showed, a missense DCLRE1C variant was linked to trimming of TCR beta V- and J-genes. Many donors shared some public TCRs, even though most TCR sequences were rare. Altogether, some 160 TCR beta chains were recorded as cytomegalovirus-associated.

V lost 3 bases, J lost 2 bases, and 12 bases lay in between. The CDR3 consists of 15 residues. Germline lookup yields CDR1 MDHEN and CDR2 SYDVKM. On this clone itself: Its target is unknown.

The PCR was carried out with 60 Vbeta primers and 13 Jbeta primers. Sequencing was performed with immunoSEQ multiplex PCR; in TCRdb, only in-frame clones are kept and a portion is missing. There are around 160,000 clones in the sample; more than 70% occur only once, and about 8% lies in the top ten. This sequence originates from a woman aged 40 to 55 in good health and CMV-seropositive. The rearrangement links TRBV28 to TRBJ2-3; TRBD2 is a possible D gene (7 bases). The specimen sequenced was PBMCs. As DNA, the CDR3 is TGTGCCAGCAGTTTGCGGGGGCTAGCCACAGATACGCAGTATTTT. Protein: CASSLRGLATDTQYF.